A single sample is the source of the 17 T cell receptor beta chains below, sequenced in a study of early T cells in non-severe SARS-CoV-2 infection. TCRdb fed the 5' RACE reads into MiXCR, producing one record per CDR3 protein. The sample holds about 77,000 distinct CDR3 sequences, roughly a sixth seen once. Input material: whole blood. All receptors come from an adult who was a healthcare worker with PCR-confirmed SARS-CoV-2 infection or an uninfected control (not recorded which).

This clonotype has more than one count but fewer than ten. The rearrangement joins TRBV7-2 to TRBJ1-3, with unresolved D. V lost 2 bases to trimming and J lost 0 bases, with 8 bases between them. The CDR3 runs to 15 residues. Germline-derived CDR1 and CDR2 are SGHTA and FQGNSA. In nucleotides, the CDR3 is TGTGCCAGCAGCTTATTGTTGATCTCTGGAAACACCATATATTTT. Amino acid sequence: CASSLLLISGNTIYF.

The table lists this clonotype with a count of one. This chain links TRBV9 with TRBJ1-2; a possible D gene is TRBD1 (6 bases). Germline V gene sequence: CDR1 SGDLS, CDR2 YYNGEE. The CDR3 is made up of 16 amino acids. V was trimmed by 3 bases and J by 3 bases, leaving 18 bases between them. This chain's CDR3 is CASSGRQGIGDYGYTF. In DNA form, the CDR3 reads TGTGCCAGCAGCGGAAGGCAGGGGATAGGCGACTATGGCTACACCTTC.

This clonotype appeared a few times. This rearrangement joins TRBV3-1 to TRBJ2-1; the D call may be TRBD1 or TRBD2 (6 bases each). Between the trimmed V and J ends, which lost 2 bases and 0 bases, there was a span of 17 bases. This CDR3 is 18 amino acids long. CDR1 is LGHDT, CDR2 YNNKEL, per germline (reference sequence). The CDR3 nucleotides are TGTGCCAGCAGCCAAAGAGGGGGGCTAATGAGCTCCTACAATGAGCAGTTCTTC. Translating it yields CASSQRGGLMSSYNEQFF.

CDR3 nucleotide sequence: TGCAGCGTTGGACTTTACTACGAGCAGTACTTC. This translates into CSVGLYYEQYF. The chain has TRBV29-1 and TRBJ2-7; D remains ambiguous. The V end was cut by 4 bases, the J end by 3 bases, with 7 bases between. The CDR3 is 11 residues long. Germline V CDR1 and CDR2: SQVTM, ANQGSEA.

This clonotype was observed a few times. The gene calls are TRBV9 and TRBJ2-3; D tentatively reads TRBD1 or TRBD2 (5 bases each). This CDR3 is built from 14 residues. V dropped 3 bases and J dropped 2 bases, with 10 bases sitting between them. CDR1 and CDR2 (germline): SGDLS, YYNGEE. The CDR3 is CASSAGAATDTQYF. Here the CDR3 DNA reads TGTGCCAGCAGCGCCGGGGCCGCCACAGATACGCAGTATTTT.

This clonotype was observed a handful of times. This chain connects TRBV12-3 or TRBV12-4 to TRBJ1-3, with D unclear. V was cut by 3 bases and J by 0 bases, with 9 bases left in between. There are 15 residues in the CDR3. The CDR3 region is CASSFGASSGNTIYF. Here the CDR3 DNA reads TGTGCCAGCAGTTTCGGAGCCAGCTCTGGAAACACCATATATTTT.

CDR3 DNA: TGTGCCAGCAGAGACCGGTGGACCAGCTATGGCTACACCTTC. This gives the protein CASRDRWTSYGYTF. The genes are TRBV2 and TRBJ1-2; D is undetermined. Trimming removed 6 bases from V and 4 bases from J, with 15 bases in between. Germline-derived CDR1 and CDR2 are SNHLY and FYNNEI. The CDR3 covers 14 residues.

Many counts were recorded for this clonotype. This rearrangement joins TRBV12-3 or TRBV12-4 to TRBJ2-5; weak D call: TRBD2 (6 bases). The CDR3 is 15 amino acids. Trimming left V 6 bases short and J 1 base short, with 15 bases between. CDR3 sequence reads: CASSVQGGVQETQYF. The CDR3 region has the DNA TGTGCCAGCAGCGTCCAGGGCGGGGTCCAAGAGACCCAGTACTTC.

V gene TRBV11-2 combines with J gene TRBJ2-6; TRBD1 or TRBD2 may be the D gene (6 bases each). Trimming shortened V by 2 bases and J by 0 bases, and 11 bases separated the two germline ends. This CDR3 has 17 residues. Per germline, CDR1 SGHAT and CDR2 FQNNGV. The CDR3: CASSLTGASSGANVLTF. CDR3 nucleotide sequence: TGTGCCAGCAGCTTAACGGGGGCAAGCTCTGGGGCCAACGTCCTGACTTTC.

This clonotype was counted a few times. V and J are TRBV18 and TRBJ2-7; 11 bases match TRBD2. The V gene end was trimmed by 6 bases and the J gene end by 7 bases; junction bases not matched to a gene: 14. The CDR3 runs to 16 residues. Germline CDR1 reads KGHSH; CDR2 reads LQKENI. CDR3 sequence (DNA): TGTGCCAGCTCTCCCAATATACTAGCGGGAGTGGTTGAGCAGTACTTC. This codes for CASSPNILAGVVEQYF.

This clonotype was counted many times. The J gene is TRBJ2-1, the V gene TRBV7-2, with 14 bases that match TRBD2. Germline loops: CDR1 SGHTA, CDR2 FQGNSA. This CDR3 region has 19 residues. V gave up 1 base and J gave up 7 bases; unmatched junction bases: 12. The CDR3 protein is CASSLEAWGLAGAMNEQFF. CDR3 DNA: TGTGCCAGCAGCTTAGAAGCGTGGGGACTAGCGGGAGCAATGAATGAGCAGTTCTTC.

This clonotype has ten or more counts. The rearrangement links TRBV5-1 to TRBJ2-1; TRBD1 agrees at 9 bases. This CDR3 comprises 15 residues. The J segment lost 8 bases and the V segment lost 5 bases, leaving 11 bases of the junction unmatched. Germline CDR1 SGHRS, CDR2 YFSETQ. The DNA for the CDR3 is TGCGCCAGCAGTTTAGGGACAGGGAACATAGATGAGCAGTTCTTC. This sequence encodes CASSLGTGNIDEQFF.

A few counts support this clonotype. J is TRBJ1-5 and V is TRBV6-6; D gene ambiguous. The ends were cut back, 2 bases at V and 1 base at J, with 15 bases in the middle. Germline-derived CDR1 and CDR2 are MNHNY and SVGAGI (reference sequence). This CDR3 spans 17 amino acids. CDR3 protein: CASSYPPGRASNQPQHF. CDR3 sequence (DNA): TGTGCCAGCAGTTACCCCCCGGGTAGAGCCAGCAATCAGCCCCAGCATTTT.

The gene calls are TRBV3-1 and TRBJ2-1; the D is unclear. The germline V and J ends were trimmed by 4 bases and 4 bases, with 17 bases remaining between them. The CDR3 totals 16 residues. The germline gives CDR1 LGHDT, CDR2 YNNKEL (reference sequence). The CDR3 loop reads CASSPSELRDYNEQFF. The CDR3 DNA sequence: TGTGCCAGCAGCCCCTCGGAACTTAGGGATTACAATGAGCAGTTCTTC.

This clonotype occurred a few times. This chain uses TRBV9 with TRBJ2-7, with TRBD2 as a possible D gene (6 bases). This CDR3 contains 15 residues. Between the trimmed V and J ends, which lost 0 bases and 3 bases, there was a span of 13 bases. The germline CDR1 and CDR2 sequences are SGDLS and YYNGEE. The CDR3: CASSVAAGSLYEQYF. The CDR3 DNA follows: TGTGCCAGCAGCGTAGCGGCGGGGTCCCTCTACGAGCAGTACTTC.

The chain employs TRBV5-5 and TRBJ1-2; no reliable D call. Germline loops: CDR1 SGHKS, CDR2 YYEKEE (reference sequence). Trimming left V 0 bases short and J 6 bases short, with 12 bases between. The length of the CDR3 is 14 residues. The CDR3 nucleotides are TGTGCCAGCAGCTTGGAGAGCATTCGGGATGGCTACACCTTC. It encodes CASSLESIRDGYTF. The whole variable domain, remainder taken from reference TRBV5-5 and TRBJ1-2, is DAGVTQSPTHLIKTRGQQVTLRCSPISGHKSVSWYQQVLGQGPQFIFQYYEKEERGRGNFPDRFSARQFPNYSSELNVNALLLGDSALYLCASSLESIRDGYTFGSGTRLTVV.

This rearrangement joins TRBV5-1 to TRBJ2-5, with TRBD2 identical over 8 bases. The junction had 9 bases not matched to a gene; V was cut back by 5 bases and J by 6 bases. The CDR3 totals 14 residues. Looked up from germline, CDR1 is SGHRS and CDR2 is YFSETQ. This CDR3 is CASSLGAGVKTQYF. The CDR3 DNA reads TGCGCCAGCAGTTTAGGAGCGGGGGTGAAGACCCAGTACTTC.